These T cell receptor beta chains were read from a single sample in a study of response to subunit inactivated influenza vaccine. TCRdb called the RT-PCR reads again in MiXCR, with one record for every CDR3 protein. Of about 530,000 distinct CDR3 sequences detected, 12% appear once; the ten largest clones hold roughly a tenth. Material: PBMCs from blood, obtained on the day of vaccination. The receptor set was obtained from a man in his forties or fifties who received an inactivated influenza vaccine. Each CDR3 is given with its conserved first and last residue. The order of the fields is CDR3 protein, CDR3 DNA, clone size, J gene, V gene, D gene. A D gene is named only where the DNA matches it firmly. A clone size is listed for some rows: how often the clone was seen (once, few, many), or a class if it is expanded.

CASSFGVRSYEQYF,TGCGCCAGCAGCTTTGGGGTAAGGTCCTACGAGCAGTACTTC,few,TRBJ2-7,TRBV5-1,-
CASSVAPSGGAETQYF,TGTGCCAGCAGCGTAGCTCCCAGCGGGGGGGCTGAGACCCAGTACTTC,few,TRBJ2-5,TRBV9,TRBD2
CASSVTGDLNEKLFF,TGCGCCAGCAGTGTGACAGGGGACCTTAATGAAAAACTGTTTTTT,-,TRBJ1-4,TRBV10-2,TRBD1
CASSQERGELFF,TGTGCCAGCAGCCAAGAAAGAGGGGAGCTGTTTTTT,few,TRBJ2-2,TRBV14,-
CASSSFTDFYGYTF,TGTGCCAGCAGTTCCTTCACGGACTTTTATGGCTACACCTTC,-,TRBJ1-2,TRBV28,-
CTSSRSSGGVWELFF,TGTACCAGCAGCCGGAGTAGCGGGGGAGTCTGGGAGCTGTTTTTT,-,TRBJ2-2,TRBV3-1,TRBD2
CASSVAGGLGETQYF,TGTGCCAGCAGCGTAGCGGGCGGGTTAGGAGAGACCCAGTACTTC,many,TRBJ2-5,TRBV9,-
CASSLDRVAGEKLFF,TGCGCCAGCAGCTTGGATAGGGTGGCGGGTGAAAAACTGTTTTTT,few,TRBJ1-4,TRBV5-1,-
CASSQAGTGLSPLHF,TGTGCCAGCAGCCAAGCAGGGACAGGACTTTCACCCCTCCACTTT,few,TRBJ1-6,TRBV3-1,TRBD1
CSASLGYGYTF,TGCAGTGCGAGCTTGGGCTATGGCTACACCTTC,few,TRBJ1-2,TRBV20-1,-
CAIGDRDTQYF,TGTGCCATCGGTGACAGAGATACGCAGTATTTT,-,TRBJ2-3,TRBV10-3,-
CSARNLGSGSDTQYF,TGCAGTGCTAGAAACCTCGGTAGCGGCTCAGATACGCAGTATTTT,many,TRBJ2-3,TRBV20-1,-
CASSLAGFQGTQYF,TGTGCCAGCAGCTTAGCAGGGTTCCAAGGGACCCAGTACTTC,-,TRBJ2-5,TRBV11-2,-
CSCKTAFFTDTQYF,TGCAGTTGTAAGACTGCTTTTTTCACAGATACGCAGTATTTT,many,TRBJ2-3,TRBV20-1,-
CASSLAYERAANEQFF,TGTGCCAGCAGCTTAGCGTACGAGAGGGCCGCCAATGAGCAGTTCTTC,few,TRBJ2-1,TRBV7-8,-
CASSLNYRGEQFF,TGTGCCAGCAGCTTGAACTACAGGGGAGAGCAGTTCTTC,-,TRBJ2-1,TRBV7-7,TRBD1
CASSLVGQGGNEQFF,TGCGCCAGCAGCTTGGTGGGACAGGGTGGCAATGAGCAGTTCTTC,-,TRBJ2-1,TRBV5-1,TRBD1
CASTPTVGDQPQHF,TGCGCCAGCACCCCAACCGTTGGGGATCAGCCCCAGCATTTT,few,TRBJ1-5,TRBV5-1,-
CASSSHRGGLYNEQFF,TGTGCCAGCAGTTCCCATAGGGGGGGGCTATACAATGAGCAGTTCTTC,few,TRBJ2-1,TRBV27,-
CASSRLAGDGELFF,TGCGCCAGCAGTCGGCTAGCGGGGGACGGGGAGCTGTTTTTT,many,TRBJ2-2,TRBV10-2,TRBD2
CSASGHGSSYNEQFF,TGCAGTGCTAGTGGCCACGGGAGCTCCTACAATGAGCAGTTCTTC,few,TRBJ2-1,TRBV20-1,-
CASSPRGTLAGYYNEQFF,TGTGCCAGCAGCCCTCGGGGAACACTAGCGGGATACTACAATGAGCAGTTCTTC,-,TRBJ2-1,TRBV27,TRBD2
CSVRGRSSYNEQFF,TGCAGTGTCAGGGGGCGGAGCTCCTACAATGAGCAGTTCTTC,few,TRBJ2-1,TRBV20-1,TRBD1
CASSRTRGAYEQYF,TGCGCCAGCAGCCGGACGCGGGGGGCATACGAGCAGTACTTC,-,TRBJ2-7,TRBV4-3,TRBD2
CASSLRINSPLHF,TGCGCCAGCAGCTTGAGGATCAATTCACCCCTCCACTTT,-,TRBJ1-6,TRBV5-1,-
CSARSGTGPSGYTF,TGCAGTGCTAGATCCGGGACAGGCCCGTCGGGCTACACCTTC,few,TRBJ1-2,TRBV20-1,TRBD1
CASSPRNEKRETQYF,TGTGCCAGCTCACCCCGAAATGAGAAGCGCGAGACCCAGTACTTC,-,TRBJ2-5,TRBV18,-
CSAGLEDTQYF,TGCAGTGCTGGGTTGGAGGATACGCAGTATTTT,many,TRBJ2-3,TRBV20-1,-
CASSPDGGLQNIQYF,TGTGCCAGCAGCCCCGACGGGGGGCTTCAAAACATTCAGTACTTC,-,TRBJ2-4,TRBV7-3,-
CASSLSPSGLNEQFF,TGTGCCAGCAGTTTATCGCCTAGCGGGCTCAATGAGCAGTTCTTC,-,TRBJ2-1,TRBV27,TRBD2
CASSPGLGYTEAFF,TGTGCCAGCAGCCCGGGTTTGGGGTACACTGAAGCTTTCTTT,few,TRBJ1-1,TRBV27,-
CASSQESYTGELFF,TGTGCCAGCAGCCAAGAGAGCTACACCGGGGAGCTGTTTTTT,-,TRBJ2-2,TRBV3-1,-
CASSWAPPPPDTQYF,TGCGCCAGCAGTTGGGCCCCTCCGCCGCCAGATACGCAGTATTTT,many,TRBJ2-3,TRBV5-1,-
CASSRFGQGGYEQYF,TGTGCCAGCAGCCGCTTCGGACAGGGTGGCTACGAGCAGTACTTC,few,TRBJ2-7,TRBV12-3/TRBV12-4,TRBD1
CASSAGLYEQYF,TGCGCCAGCAGCGCAGGGCTCTACGAGCAGTACTTC,few,TRBJ2-7,TRBV7-2,-
CASSTGQGTYGYTF,TGCGCCAGCAGCACGGGACAGGGAACCTATGGCTACACCTTC,many,TRBJ1-2,TRBV5-1,TRBD1
CASSLVVGPSRDEQFF,TGTGCCAGCAGCTTAGTGGTGGGACCCAGCAGAGATGAGCAGTTCTTC,many,TRBJ2-1,TRBV7-9,-
CSAIRQGSSYNSPLHF,TGCAGTGCTATACGTCAGGGGAGCTCCTATAATTCACCCCTCCACTTT,many,TRBJ1-6,TRBV20-1,-
CASSLGTSNYNEQFF,TGTGCCAGCAGCTTAGGAACTAGTAACTACAATGAGCAGTTCTTC,many,TRBJ2-1,TRBV7-6,-
CASSQVGGGRYNEQFF,TGCGCCAGCAGCCAAGTAGGCGGGGGGCGTTACAATGAGCAGTTCTTC,-,TRBJ2-1,TRBV4-1,TRBD2
CASSPGSGADYGYTF,TGTGCCAGCAGTCCAGGTTCAGGCGCTGACTATGGCTACACCTTC,-,TRBJ1-2,TRBV6-1,-
CASSYQTGLRDTQYF,TGTGCCAGCAGCTATCAAACGGGACTCAGGGATACGCAGTATTTT,few,TRBJ2-3,TRBV7-2,-
CATRGGGWNEQFF,TGTGCCACCCGGGGGGGTGGGTGGAATGAGCAGTTCTTC,-,TRBJ2-1,TRBV2,TRBD2
CASSPTGLTGGETQYF,TGTGCCAGCAGCCCAACCGGTTTGACAGGGGGAGAGACCCAGTACTTC,-,TRBJ2-5,TRBV9,TRBD1
CSAPTNTGQGDEAFF,TGCAGTGCTCCAACTAACACCGGGCAGGGGGACGAAGCTTTCTTT,few,TRBJ1-1,TRBV20-1,TRBD1
CASSANRESPLHF,TGTGCCAGCTCAGCGAACCGGGAATCACCCCTCCACTTT,few,TRBJ1-6,TRBV18,-
CASSKSRATTIWEQFF,TGTGCCAGCAGCAAATCTCGGGCCACGACGATCTGGGAGCAGTTCTTC,-,TRBJ2-1,TRBV7-9,-
CASSSPLNTYEQYF,TGTGCCAGCAGTTCGCCACTCAATACCTACGAGCAGTACTTC,few,TRBJ2-7,TRBV12-3/TRBV12-4,-
CASSDWGASDNEQFF,TGTGCCAGCAGTGACTGGGGGGCTAGCGACAATGAGCAGTTCTTC,-,TRBJ2-1,TRBV25-1,-
CASSLLAGYETQYF,TGTGCCAGCAGCTTACTAGCGGGGTACGAGACCCAGTACTTC,few,TRBJ2-5,TRBV11-2,TRBD2
CASSQVITGTEYF,TGTGCCAGCAGCCAAGTTATCACAGGGACTGAGTATTTT,-,TRBJ2-3,TRBV14,-
CASSLLRLAGAKNIQYF,TGTGCCAGCAGCTTACTACGACTAGCGGGAGCCAAAAACATTCAGTACTTC,-,TRBJ2-4,TRBV7-8,TRBD2